This record looks at one TCR beta chain sequence and its context. The sample belongs to a study of T cells in Graves' hyperthyroidism and ophthalmopathy. Patients having uncontrolled infection, another autoimmune disease, pregnancy or lactation were not included. The CDR3 has 14 residues. Trimming pared 0 bases from V and 7 bases from J, leaving 12 bases between. In germline, CDR1 is LGHDT, CDR2 YNNKEL (reference sequence). RNA transcripts served as the template for amplifying TCR beta CDR3 regions. A set of HTBI primers served as the primers for a first-round RT-PCR of the TCR CDR3. TCRdb re-called the multiplex PCR reads with MiXCR, one entry per CDR3 protein. The sample consists of approximately 710,000 distinct CDR3 sequences, around a sixth of them appearing once.

Sequenced input: blood. This clonotype was sampled from a man aged 50 to 59 with Graves' hyperthyroidism. The chain joins TRBV3-1 to TRBJ1-2, with D perhaps TRBD1 (5 bases). The CDR3 is CASSQDYRGGGYTF. CDR3 bases: TGTGCCAGCAGCCAAGATTATAGGGGAGGTGGCTACACCTTC.